This T cell receptor (beta chain) was identified during a study of blood T cell repertoires in COVID-19. Study-wide context: Sources were T cells, B-cell-depleted T cells, or PBMCs; the material itself was cDNA or gDNA.

Sequencing was performed with immunoSEQ multiplex PCR; in TCRdb, only in-frame clones are kept and a portion is missing. The sample records some 120,000 clones, 70% to 90% being singletons. The CDR3 is 14 residues long. This rearrangement joins TRBV21-1 to TRBJ2-1; no check of the table's D call, TRBD2, against the DNA was made. TRBV21-1 is an annotated pseudogene. The TCR originated in a woman aged 45-65 years with active or convalescent COVID-19. The specimen was peripheral blood. The chain's CDR3 is CASTKGSRYNEQFF. The CDR3 nucleotides are TGTGCCAGCACCAAAGGGAGTAGATACAATGAGCAGTTCTTC.